This T cell receptor beta chain emerged from a study of shared clonotypes between healthy human individuals. Study background: Serving as donors were two women and three men, whose ages spanned 18 to 49.

This clone was counted ten times or more. The CDR3 runs 13 residues. Germline loops: CDR1 SQVTM, CDR2 ANQGSEA. V lost 7 bases and J lost 5; bases outside the gene matches: 6. Measured with immunoSEQ multiplex PCR; TCRdb has only the in-frame clones, and not every one. The data show fewer than 550,000 clones, with about three quarters seen just once and around 12% held by the top ten. The chain has TRBV29-1 and TRBJ2-7; 12 bases are shared with TRBD1. Source material: PBMCs. This sequence originates from a middle-aged woman in good health. Some clones in this sample may be carry-over from other donors' samples. CDR3 DNA sequence: TGCAGCGGGGGGGACAGGGGGCCCAACGAGCAGTACTTC. Translation: CSGGDRGPNEQYF.